The sequence of this T cell receptor beta chain was determined in a study of T cells of healthy individuals. The table lists this clonotype with a few counts. Germline V CDR1 and CDR2: MNHEY, SVGAGI. The V end was cut by 2 bases, the J end by 5 bases, with 10 bases between. The CDR3 spans 14 residues. TCRdb reprocessed the 5' RACE reads via MiXCR and lists one record per CDR3 protein. The sample gives around 63,000 distinct CDR3 sequences, around 16% of which show up once; approximately 4.8% is in the top ten. This chain links TRBV6-5 with TRBJ2-4, with D tentatively TRBD1 (5 bases). This clonotype was obtained from a human donor in good health. CDR3 loop: CASSYKGNQNIQYF. CDR3 nucleotides: TGTGCCAGCAGTTACAAGGGGAACCAAAACATTCAGTACTTC.